The next 3 T cell receptor beta chains were all read from a single sample in a study of T cells after posttransplantation cyclophosphamide. Controls had myeloablative marrow grafts with methotrexate and calcineurin inhibitor, sampled at 1 year. Repertoires were generated with immunoSEQ multiplex PCR, while TCRdb's copy carries only in-frame clones and drops some. The table lists roughly 11,000 clones, around 80% of them singletons. Material: PBMCs, obtained around 350 days after allogeneic stem cell transplant with calcineurin inhibitor and methotrexate. The source of these receptors is a young adult male patient who received an allogeneic stem cell transplant from an unrelated donor, was CMV-positive, and had acute GVHD only. Among the T cells, some may be from the graft donor.

The chain employs TRBV19 and TRBJ1-6; D is unclear. Germline CDR1 reads LNHDA; CDR2 reads SQIVND (reference sequence). This CDR3 region has 14 residues. Trimming removed 3 bases at V and 9 bases at J, with 12 bases between. This CDR3 reads CASSIWARGSPLHF. The CDR3 bases are TGTGCCAGTAGTATTTGGGCCCGGGGTTCACCCCTCCACTTT.

The rearrangement links TRBV7-3 to TRBJ1-2; D call uncertain. The germline CDR1 and CDR2 sequences are SGHTA and FQGTGA. Deletions cut 5 bases from V and 8 bases from J, with 21 bases between. The CDR3 has 15 residues. DNA for the CDR3: TGTGCCAGCAGCCTTGATCAAAGTCCGCGGGCCGGCTACACCTTC. Amino acids: CASSLDQSPRAGYTF.

A few counts support this clone. V gene TRBV4-1 combines with J gene TRBJ2-1; 8 nucleotides match TRBD2. CDR1 and CDR2 from the germline V gene are MGHRA and YSYEKL. The V segment lost 1 base and the J segment 5 bases; nucleotides outside the gene matches: 13. The CDR3 runs to 18 residues. CDR3 coding DNA: TGCGCCAGCAGCCAAGGTCCCGCGGGAGGATTTATGAACAATGAGCAGTTCTTC. Encoded protein: CASSQGPAGGFMNNEQFF.